Each of the 6 T cell receptor beta chains below was sequenced from the same sample in a study of blood T cell repertoires in COVID-19. This table comes from immunoSEQ multiplex PCR, and its TCRdb copy is limited to in-frame clones, with some not included. The table lists under 550,000 clones, 70% to 90% of them singletons. Sequencing input: peripheral blood. Receptors were obtained from a man younger than 35 with COVID-19, enrolled during active disease.

In the case of this clone: Mismatch with germline at one junction end may stem from a read error. The chain joins TRBV7-7 to TRBJ1-3, with D possibly being TRBD1 (5 bases). The CDR3 is 13 residues long. Germline V CDR1 and CDR2: SSHAT, FNYEAQ (reference sequence). Here the CDR3 DNA reads TGTGCTAGCAGCTTAGACAGAGGAAACACCATATATTTT. This encodes CASSLDRGNTIYF.

The chain joins TRBV10-3 to TRBJ2-3, with D possibly matching TRBD2 (5 bases). The CDR3 spans 14 residues. Germline CDR1 is ENHRY and CDR2 is SYGVKD. V was clipped by 3 bases and J by 3 bases, with 10 bases between them. CDR3 residues: CAISDPGNTDTQYF. The CDR3 DNA follows: TGTGCCATCAGTGACCCGGGAAATACAGATACGCAGTATTTT.

This chain connects TRBV2 to TRBJ2-3; 8 bases agree with TRBD2. CDR1 is SNHLY, CDR2 FYNNEI, per germline. V shed 10 bases, J shed 4 bases, and the junction held 10 bases outside the gene matches. CDR3 length: 14 residues. In nucleotides, the CDR3 is TGTGCCAACCCGAGCGGGAGACGGGCAGATACGCAGTATTTT. This encodes CANPSGRRADTQYF. The full variable domain, in which reference TRBV2 and TRBJ2-3 provide the parts outside the CDR3, is EPEVTQTPSHQVTQMGQEVILRCVPISNHLYFYWYRQILGQKVEFLVSFYNNEISEKSEIFDDQFSVERPDGSNFTLKIRSTKLEDSAMYFCANPSGRRADTQYFGPGTRLTVL.

The CDR3 DNA follows: TGTGCCAGCAGTTGGGAGTCGCAGTCTGGGGCCAACGTCCTGACTTTC. It codes for CASSWESQSGANVLTF. V and J are TRBV6-6 and TRBJ2-6; a weak D match, TRBD2 (5 bases). Germline V gene sequence: CDR1 MNHNY, CDR2 SVGAGI (reference sequence). The CDR3 length is 16 residues. Trimming removed 4 bases from V and 1 base from J, with 11 bases in between.

V is TRBV6-5 and J is TRBJ1-6; 7 bases match TRBD1. The CDR3 contains 12 residues. V dropped 6 bases and J dropped 13; count of bases not matched to a gene: 6. CDR1 is MNHEY and CDR2 is SVGAGI in the germline V gene. The CDR3 nucleotides read TGTGCCAGCAGGGGGGACAGTCACCCCCTCCACTTT. Amino acids: CASRGDSHPLHF.

The J gene is TRBJ2-7, the V gene TRBV10-2; D is possibly TRBD2 (5 bases). The germline V gene has CDR1 WSHSY and CDR2 SAAADI. This CDR3 region has 17 residues. The germline V and J ends were trimmed by 2 bases and 0 bases, with 17 bases remaining between them. This chain's CDR3 is CASSESFRGFSSYEQYF. DNA of the CDR3: TGCGCCAGCAGTGAGAGTTTTCGCGGGTTTAGCTCCTACGAGCAGTACTTC.